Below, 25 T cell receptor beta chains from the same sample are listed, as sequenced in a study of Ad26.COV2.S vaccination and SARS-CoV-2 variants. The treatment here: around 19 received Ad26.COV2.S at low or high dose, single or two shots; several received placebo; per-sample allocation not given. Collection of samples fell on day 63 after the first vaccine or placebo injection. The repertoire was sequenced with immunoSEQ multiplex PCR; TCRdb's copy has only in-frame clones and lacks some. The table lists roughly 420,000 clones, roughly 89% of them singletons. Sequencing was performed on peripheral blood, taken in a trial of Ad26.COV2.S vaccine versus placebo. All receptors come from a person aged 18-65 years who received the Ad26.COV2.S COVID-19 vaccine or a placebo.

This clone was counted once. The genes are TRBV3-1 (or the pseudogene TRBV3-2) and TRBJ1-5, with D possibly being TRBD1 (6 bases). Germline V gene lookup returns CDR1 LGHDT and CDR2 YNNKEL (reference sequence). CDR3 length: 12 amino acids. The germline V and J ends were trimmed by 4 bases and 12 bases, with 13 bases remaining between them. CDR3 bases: TGTGCCAGCAGCCTTTTAGGGGGGGTCCAGCATTTT. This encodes CASSLLGGVQHF.

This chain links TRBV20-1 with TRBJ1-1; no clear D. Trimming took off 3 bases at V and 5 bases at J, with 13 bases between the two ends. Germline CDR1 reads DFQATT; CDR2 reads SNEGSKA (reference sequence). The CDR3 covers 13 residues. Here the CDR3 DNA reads TGCAGTGCTAGTAATGGAGTATCGACTGAAGCTTTCTTT. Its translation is CSASNGVSTEAFF.

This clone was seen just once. The CDR3 loop reads CASRSLRPYQPQHF. The CDR3 DNA is TGTGCCAGCCGTAGCTTAAGGCCCTATCAGCCCCAGCATTTT. The chain uses TRBV28 and TRBJ1-5; D is unclear. This CDR3 is built from 14 residues. Germline values: CDR1 MDHEN, CDR2 SYDVKM. V was clipped by 8 bases and J by 5 bases, with 16 bases between them. Supplemented by reference TRBV28 and TRBJ1-5, the full variable domain reads DVKVTQSSRYLVKRTGEKVFLECVQDMDHENMFWYRQDPGLGLRLIYFSYDVKMKEKGDIPEGYSVSREKKERFSLILESASTNQTSMYLCASRSLRPYQPQHFGDGTRLSIL.

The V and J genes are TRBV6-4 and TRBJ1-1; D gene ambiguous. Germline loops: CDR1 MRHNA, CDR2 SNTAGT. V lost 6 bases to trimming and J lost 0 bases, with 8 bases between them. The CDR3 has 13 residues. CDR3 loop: CASRSRMNTEAFF. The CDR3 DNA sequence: TGTGCCAGCAGATCCAGGATGAACACTGAAGCTTTCTTT.

The CDR3 is CASSERRLELSGANVLTF. The CDR3, as DNA: TGTGCCAGCAGTGAGAGAAGACTTGAACTCTCTGGGGCCAACGTCCTGACTTTC. V and J are TRBV2 and TRBJ2-6, with D hard to call. The CDR3 extends over 18 amino acids. CDR1 is SNHLY, CDR2 FYNNEI, per germline. With 3 bases removed from V and 0 bases from J, the gap between germline ends came to 15 bases.

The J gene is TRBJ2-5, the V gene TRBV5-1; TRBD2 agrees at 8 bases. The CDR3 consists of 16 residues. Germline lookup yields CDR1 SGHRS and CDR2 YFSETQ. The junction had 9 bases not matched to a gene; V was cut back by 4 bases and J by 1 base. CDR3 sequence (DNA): TGCGCCAGCAGCGTAGGCCCCGGGACTAGCCAAGAGACCCAGTACTTC. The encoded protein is CASSVGPGTSQETQYF.

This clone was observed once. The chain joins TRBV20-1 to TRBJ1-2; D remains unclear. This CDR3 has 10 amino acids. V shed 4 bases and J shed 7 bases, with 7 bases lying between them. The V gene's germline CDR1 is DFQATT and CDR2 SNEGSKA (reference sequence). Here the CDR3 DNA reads TGCAGTGCTAAGCGGCCTGGCTACACCTTC. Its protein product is CSAKRPGYTF.

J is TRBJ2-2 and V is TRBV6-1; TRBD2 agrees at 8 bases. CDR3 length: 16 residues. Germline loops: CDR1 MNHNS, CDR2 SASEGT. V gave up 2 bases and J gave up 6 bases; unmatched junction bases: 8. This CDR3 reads CASSELGGGSPGELFF. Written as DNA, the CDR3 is TGTGCCAGCAGTGAACTGGGCGGGGGGTCGCCCGGGGAGCTGTTTTTT.

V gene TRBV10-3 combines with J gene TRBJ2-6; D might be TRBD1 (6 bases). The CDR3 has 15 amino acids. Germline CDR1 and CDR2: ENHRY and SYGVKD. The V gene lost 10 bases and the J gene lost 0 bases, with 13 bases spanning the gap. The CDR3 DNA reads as TGTGCCACTACAGGGACCCACTCTGGGGCCAACGTCCTGACTTTC. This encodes CATTGTHSGANVLTF.

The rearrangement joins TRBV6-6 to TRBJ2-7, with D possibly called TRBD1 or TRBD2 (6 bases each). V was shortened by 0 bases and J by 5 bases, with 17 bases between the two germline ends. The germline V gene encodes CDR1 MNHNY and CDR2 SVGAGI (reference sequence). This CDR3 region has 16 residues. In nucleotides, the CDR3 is TGTGCCAGCAGTTACTCTTCGAGGGGGGTAAGGCACGAGCAGTACGTC. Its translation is CASSYSSRGVRHEQYV.

The CDR3 DNA reads TGCGCCAGCAGCTTGGGACTCGGGAATTTCTACGAGCAGTACTTC. Translated: CASSLGLGNFYEQYF. J is TRBJ2-7 and V is TRBV5-1, with D perhaps TRBD2 (5 bases). Per germline, CDR1 SGHRS and CDR2 YFSETQ. V was trimmed by 0 bases and J by 3 bases, leaving 13 bases between them. This CDR3 contains 15 residues.

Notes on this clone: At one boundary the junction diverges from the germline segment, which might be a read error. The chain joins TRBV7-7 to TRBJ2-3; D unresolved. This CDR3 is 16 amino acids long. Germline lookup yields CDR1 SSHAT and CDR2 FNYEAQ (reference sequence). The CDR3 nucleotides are TGTGCTAGCAGCCCCGACTTGGCTAGGGGCACAGATACGCAGTATTTT. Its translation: CASSPDLARGTDTQYF. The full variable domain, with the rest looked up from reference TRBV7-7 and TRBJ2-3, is GAGVSQSPRYKVTKRGQDVTLRCDPISSHATLYWYQQALGQGPEFLTYFNYEAQPDKSGLPSDRFSAERPEGSISTLTIQRTEQRDSAMYRCASSPDLARGTDTQYFGPGTRLTVL.

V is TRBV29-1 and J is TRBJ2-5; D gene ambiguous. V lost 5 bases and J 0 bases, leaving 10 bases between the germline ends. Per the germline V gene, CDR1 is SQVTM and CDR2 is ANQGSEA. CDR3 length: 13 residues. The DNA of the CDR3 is TGCAGCGTTTACAACAGCGACCAAGAGACCCAGTACTTC. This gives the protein CSVYNSDQETQYF.

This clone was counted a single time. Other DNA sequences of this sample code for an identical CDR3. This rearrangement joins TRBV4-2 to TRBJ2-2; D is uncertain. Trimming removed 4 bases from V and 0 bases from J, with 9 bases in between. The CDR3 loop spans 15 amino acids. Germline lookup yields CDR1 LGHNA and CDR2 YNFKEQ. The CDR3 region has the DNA TGTGCCAGCAGCCCTTGGACGGCGAACACCGGGGAGCTGTTTTTT. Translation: CASSPWTANTGELFF.

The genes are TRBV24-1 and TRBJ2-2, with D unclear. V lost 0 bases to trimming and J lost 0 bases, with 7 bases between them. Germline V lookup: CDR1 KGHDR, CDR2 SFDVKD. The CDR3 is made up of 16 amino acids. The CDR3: CATSDLTLPNTGELFF. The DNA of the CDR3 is TGTGCCACCAGTGATTTGACGCTTCCGAACACCGGGGAGCTGTTTTTT.

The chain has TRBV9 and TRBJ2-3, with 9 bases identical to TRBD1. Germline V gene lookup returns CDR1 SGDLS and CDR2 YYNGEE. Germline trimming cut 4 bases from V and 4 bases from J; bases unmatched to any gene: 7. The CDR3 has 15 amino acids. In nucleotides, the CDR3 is TGTGCCAGCAGCTCCTGGGACAGGGCATCAGATACGCAGTATTTT. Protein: CASSSWDRASDTQYF.

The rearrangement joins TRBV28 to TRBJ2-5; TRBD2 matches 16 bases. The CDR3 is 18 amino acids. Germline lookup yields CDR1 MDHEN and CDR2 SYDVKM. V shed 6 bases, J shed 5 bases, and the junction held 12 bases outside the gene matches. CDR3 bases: TGTGCCAGCAGCCCCTTGGGACTAGCGGGAGGGAGGATGGAGACCCAGTACTTC. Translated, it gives CASSPLGLAGGRMETQYF.

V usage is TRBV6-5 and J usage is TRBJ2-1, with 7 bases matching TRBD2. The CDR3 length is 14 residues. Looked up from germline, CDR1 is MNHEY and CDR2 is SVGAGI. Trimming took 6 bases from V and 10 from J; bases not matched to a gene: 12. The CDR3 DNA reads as TGTGCCAGCAGCTCCGGACTAGTCCTCTCCGAGCAGTTCTTC. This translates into CASSSGLVLSEQFF.

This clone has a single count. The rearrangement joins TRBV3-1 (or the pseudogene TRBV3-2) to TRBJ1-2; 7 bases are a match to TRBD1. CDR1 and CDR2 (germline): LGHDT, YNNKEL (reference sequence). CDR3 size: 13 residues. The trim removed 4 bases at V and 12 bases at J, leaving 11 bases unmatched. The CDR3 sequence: CASSLRGEGANTF. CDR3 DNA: TGTGCCAGCAGCCTCCGGGGAGAGGGGGCAAACACCTTC.

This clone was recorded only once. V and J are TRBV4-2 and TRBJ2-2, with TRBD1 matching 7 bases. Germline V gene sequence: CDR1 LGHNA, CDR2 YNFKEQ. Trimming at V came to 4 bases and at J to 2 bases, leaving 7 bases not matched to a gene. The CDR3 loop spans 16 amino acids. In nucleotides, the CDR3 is TGTGCCAGCAGCCTGGCCGGGACAGCCAACACCGGGGAGCTGTTTTTT. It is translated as CASSLAGTANTGELFF.

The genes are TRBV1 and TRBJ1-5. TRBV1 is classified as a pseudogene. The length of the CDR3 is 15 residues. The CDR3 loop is CTSIGFQGSNQPQHF. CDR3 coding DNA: TGCACCAGCATAGGGTTTCAAGGGAGCAATCAGCCCCAGCATTTT.

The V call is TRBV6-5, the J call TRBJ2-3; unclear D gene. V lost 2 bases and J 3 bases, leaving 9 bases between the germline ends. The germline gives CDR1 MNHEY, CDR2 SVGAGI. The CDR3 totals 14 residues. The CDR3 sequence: CASSYARATDTQYF. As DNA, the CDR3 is TGTGCCAGCAGTTACGCCCGAGCAACAGATACGCAGTATTTT.

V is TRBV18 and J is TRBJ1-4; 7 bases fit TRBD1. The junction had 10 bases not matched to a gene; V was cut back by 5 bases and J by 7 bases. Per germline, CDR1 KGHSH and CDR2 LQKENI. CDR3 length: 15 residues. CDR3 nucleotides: TGTGCCAGCTCATCAACACAGGGGAGCGGTGAAAAACTGTTTTTT. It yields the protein CASSSTQGSGEKLFF.

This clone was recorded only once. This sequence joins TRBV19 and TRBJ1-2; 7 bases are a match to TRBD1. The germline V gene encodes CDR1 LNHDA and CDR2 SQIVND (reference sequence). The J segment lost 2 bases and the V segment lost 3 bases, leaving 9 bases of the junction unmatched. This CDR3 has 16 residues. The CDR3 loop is CASSILNRGRNYGYTF. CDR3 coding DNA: TGTGCCAGTAGTATCCTTAACAGGGGAAGGAACTATGGCTACACCTTC.

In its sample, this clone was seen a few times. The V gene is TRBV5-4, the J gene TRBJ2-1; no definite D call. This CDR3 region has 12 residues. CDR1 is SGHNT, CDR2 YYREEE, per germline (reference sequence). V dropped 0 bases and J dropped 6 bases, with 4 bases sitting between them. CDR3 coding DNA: TGTGCCAGCAGCTTGGCGAGCAATGAGCAGTTCTTC. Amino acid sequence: CASSLASNEQFF.